This TCR beta chain was found in a study of graft-versus-host responses after intestinal transplantation. In the study overall: Recipients got multivisceral, liver-intestinal, or isolated intestinal transplants. Study conclusions and caveats: Across patients carrying graft-donor T cell macrochimerism, allografts held high graft-versus-host to host-versus-graft clonal ratios.

Clones were read by immunoSEQ multiplex PCR, and TCRdb kept only the in-frame ones, dropping some. The sample yields 84,000 or so clones, approximately 92% seen once. V shed 5 bases, J shed 9 bases, and the junction held 10 bases outside the gene matches. The germline V gene encodes CDR1 LNHNV and CDR2 YYDKDF (reference sequence). This CDR3 contains 16 residues. On this clone: Antigen unknown.

This chain joins TRBV15 and TRBJ2-1; 13 nucleotides agree with TRBD2. The material was unstimulated CD8+ T cells sorted from spleen or lymph node cells, obtained before transplant. This receptor was obtained from a human donor who was the organ donor for an intestinal transplant. This chain's CDR3 is CATSLPGLAGNSEQFF. The CDR3 DNA is TGTGCCACCAGCCTTCCGGGACTAGCGGGAAATAGTGAGCAGTTCTTC.